Listed below are T cell receptor beta chains from one sample, sequenced in a study of tumor-infiltrating lymphocytes in primary liver carcinoma. TCRdb re-analysed the multiplex PCR reads in MiXCR, keeping a single row per CDR3 protein. The sample records 310,000 or so distinct CDR3 sequences, more than 55% being singletons. Sequencing input: peripheral blood. The receptor set was obtained from a woman younger than 45 with primary liver carcinoma and hepatitis B virus infection. Each CDR3 is given with its conserved first and last residue. Fields, in order: V gene, clone size, J gene, CDR3 protein. Clone size is shown for a subset of rows, as once, few, many or a class of expanded clone.

TRBV6-2/TRBV6-3,-,TRBJ1-1,CASSYARRNTEAFF
TRBV29-1,-,TRBJ2-7,CSVALAEPYERYF
TRBV11-2,-,TRBJ2-7,CASGFSTTIHEQYF
TRBV5-4,-,TRBJ2-7,CASSLVGTAASEQYF
TRBV11-1,-,TRBJ2-7,CTSSETGTTYGQYF
TRBV6-2/TRBV6-3,-,TRBJ2-2,CASSYYGLNTGELFF
TRBV4-1,many,TRBJ2-1,CASKQGLASDEQFF
TRBV28,once,TRBJ1-6,CASSWAGANSPLHF
TRBV11-2,-,TRBJ2-6,CANSLSGANVPTF
TRBV4-3,-,TRBJ2-1,CATSQDRREPYNERFF
TRBV12-3/TRBV12-4,many,TRBJ1-6,CASSRTGTGGSPLHF
TRBV2,many,TRBJ2-5,CASSEAERTSGKETQYF
TRBV12-3/TRBV12-4,-,TRBJ2-7,CASSLAFGERYEQYF
TRBV13,-,TRBJ1-1,CASSPWRRYDTEAFF
TRBV4-1,-,TRBJ2-1,CASSQVLGISGNEQSF
TRBV6-1,-,TRBJ1-5,CASSERGGASNQPEHF
TRBV6-2/TRBV6-3,few,TRBJ2-1,CASSLYFGPYNEQFF
TRBV12-3/TRBV12-4,-,TRBJ2-1,CASSPGGGRGGNGQFF
TRBV4-3,many,TRBJ1-3,CASSQALDTSGNTIYF
TRBV11-2,-,TRBJ2-1,CASIYLAGGSYNEKFF
TRBV6-1,many,TRBJ1-2,CASSEGLARGYGYTF
TRBV5-1,-,TRBJ1-6,CASSLGRSNSPLHF
TRBV4-2,-,TRBJ2-2,CASSKDEGGELFF
TRBV12-3/TRBV12-4,few,TRBJ1-2,CASSLWGGNGYTF
TRBV12-3/TRBV12-4,once,TRBJ1-6,CASGHRGAHSPIHF